The 22 T cell receptor beta chains reported below all come from one sample, sequenced in a study of cytomegalovirus exposure and HLA in healthy donors. The study ran its PCR with 60 Vbeta and 13 Jbeta primers. Libraries were prepared by immunoSEQ multiplex PCR; TCRdb keeps only in-frame clonotypes and omits some of them. This sample has roughly 69,000 clones, with 65% to 70% found just once. The material sequenced was PBMCs. Receptor source: a male donor in good health and CMV-seropositive.

This clone was seen only a few times. The V call is TRBV6-5, the J call TRBJ2-5, with 12 bases fitting TRBD2. This CDR3 has 15 amino acids. Germline V gene sequence: CDR1 MNHEY, CDR2 SVGAGI. The J segment lost 4 bases and the V segment lost 5 bases, leaving 5 bases of the junction unmatched. In nucleotides, the CDR3 is TGTGCCAGCAGTACTCAGGGACTAGCGGGAGAGACCCAGTACTTC. It is translated as CASSTQGLAGETQYF.

The chain couples TRBV6-4 to TRBJ2-3, with 13 positions matching TRBD2. The germline CDR1 and CDR2 sequences are MRHNA and SNTAGT. Germline trimming cut 3 bases from V and 4 bases from J; bases unmatched to any gene: 1. The CDR3 is 15 residues long. The CDR3 region has the DNA TGTGCCAGCAGTGAAACTAGCGGGGGGGCAGATACGCAGTATTTT. Protein sequence: CASSETSGGADTQYF.

The V gene is TRBV25-1, the J gene TRBJ2-2; 7 nucleotides agree with TRBD1. The V and J ends lost 2 bases and 4 bases, in that order; junction bases with no gene match: 4. The CDR3 is 15 amino acids. The germline V gene has CDR1 MGHDK and CDR2 SYGVNS. The chain's CDR3 is CASSESDRVTGELFF. CDR3 nucleotides: TGTGCCAGCAGTGAAAGTGACAGGGTCACCGGGGAGCTGTTTTTT.

The chain employs TRBV7-2 and TRBJ2-1; tentatively, D is TRBD2 (6 bases). Per germline, CDR1 SGHTA and CDR2 FQGNSA. V dropped 1 base and J dropped 0 bases, with 10 bases sitting between them. There are 16 residues in the CDR3. DNA for the CDR3: TGTGCCAGCAGCTTAGGGGTCGGGGGCTCCTACAATGAGCAGTTCTTC. It specifies CASSLGVGGSYNEQFF.

This clone was detected once. The rearrangement links TRBV11-2 to TRBJ2-5; 9 nucleotides agree with TRBD2. The germline V gene encodes CDR1 SGHAT and CDR2 FQNNGV. The CDR3 runs 16 residues. With V trimmed by 5 bases and J by 4 bases, 11 bases remained unmatched. The CDR3 DNA reads TGTGCCAGCAGCCCGGGTCGGCGGGGGGGGTCAGAGACCCAGTACTTC. Translated, it gives CASSPGRRGGSETQYF. The full variable domain, rest sourced from reference TRBV11-2 and TRBJ2-5, is EAGVAQSPRYKIIEKRQSVAFWCNPISGHATLYWYQQILGQGPKLLIQFQNNGVVDDSQLPKDRFSAERLKGVDSTLKIQPAKLEDSAVYLCASSPGRRGGSETQYFGPGTRLLVL.

The rearrangement links TRBV9 to TRBJ1-2, with 7 nucleotides matching TRBD1. V gave up 0 bases and J gave up 8 bases; unmatched junction bases: 10. There are 15 residues in the CDR3. Looked up from germline, CDR1 is SGDLS and CDR2 is YYNGEE. CDR3 residues: CASSVGDSPIPGYTF. The DNA of the CDR3 is TGTGCCAGCAGCGTAGGGGACAGCCCCATCCCCGGCTACACCTTC.

This clone was detected only once. The chain couples TRBV13 to TRBJ1-2; 7 bases match TRBD1. Germline CDR1 reads PRHDT; CDR2 reads FYEKMQ (reference sequence). The CDR3 sequence is 15 residues long. The junction had 10 bases not matched to a gene; V was cut back by 5 bases and J by 4 bases. CDR3 region: CASSPSHTGAYGYTF. CDR3 in DNA: TGTGCCAGCAGCCCTTCTCACACAGGGGCCTATGGCTACACCTTC.

This chain joins TRBV2 and TRBJ1-2; 8 positions match TRBD1. Looked up from germline, CDR1 is SNHLY and CDR2 is FYNNEI. CDR3 length: 12 residues. V shed 5 bases, J shed 6 bases, and the junction held 2 bases outside the gene matches. The CDR3 region is CASSTTGDGYTF. The CDR3 DNA reads as TGTGCCAGCAGTACGACAGGGGATGGCTACACCTTC.

The chain carries TRBV7-9 and TRBJ2-3; D perhaps matches TRBD1 (5 bases). CDR1 is SEHNR and CDR2 is FQNEAQ in the germline V gene (reference sequence). V was cut by 3 bases and J by 2 bases, with 9 bases left in between. CDR3 length equals 14 residues. CDR3 DNA sequence: TGTGCCAGCAGCTTGGCACAGGCCACAGATACGCAGTATTTT. Translation gives CASSLAQATDTQYF.

V gene TRBV2 combines with J gene TRBJ1-2; 7 positions match TRBD1. CDR1 is SNHLY, CDR2 FYNNEI, per germline. This CDR3 comprises 14 residues. Trimming cost V 5 bases and J 4 bases; bases outside gene matches: 7. CDR3 nucleotide sequence: TGTGCCAGCAGTCAAGAAGACAGGGTCTATGGCTACACCTTC. Encoded protein: CASSQEDRVYGYTF. Full variable domain (missing parts from reference TRBV2 and TRBJ1-2): EPEVTQTPSHQVTQMGQEVILRCVPISNHLYFYWYRQILGQKVEFLVSFYNNEISEKSEIFDDQFSVERPDGSNFTLKIRSTKLEDSAMYFCASSQEDRVYGYTFGSGTRLTVV.

The chain employs TRBV11-2 and TRBJ2-7; possible D gene TRBD2, 6 bases. Looked up from germline, CDR1 is SGHAT and CDR2 is FQNNGV. The CDR3 is 14 amino acids. V lost 5 bases and J 4 bases, leaving 15 bases between the germline ends. The DNA for the CDR3 is TGTGCCAGCAGCCCGGGACTCGGAGGTTACGAGCAGTACTTC. Encoded protein: CASSPGLGGYEQYF.

This clone was seen a single time. V gene TRBV7-9 combines with J gene TRBJ2-3; D remains ambiguous. V was pared by 2 bases and J by 6 bases, with 12 bases between. The CDR3 contains 14 residues. Looked up from germline, CDR1 is SEHNR and CDR2 is FQNEAQ (reference sequence). CDR3 bases: TGTGCCAGCAGCTTAAACCCCGGGTCGGATACGCAGTATTTT. Protein: CASSLNPGSDTQYF.

This rearrangement joins TRBV9 to TRBJ2-1; D gene unclear. Trimming took off 2 bases at V and 3 bases at J, with 9 bases between the two ends. From germline, CDR1 is SGDLS and CDR2 YYNGEE. This CDR3 region has 14 residues. This chain's CDR3 is CASSVSWLYNEQFF. The CDR3 nucleotides are TGTGCCAGCAGCGTCTCTTGGCTCTACAATGAGCAGTTCTTC.

The gene calls are TRBV19 and TRBJ2-7; TRBD1 aligns across 7 bases. Germline-derived CDR1 and CDR2 are LNHDA and SQIVND (reference sequence). The V segment lost 5 bases and the J segment 5 bases; nucleotides outside the gene matches: 6. The CDR3 sequence is 13 residues long. CDR3 residues: CASSPTGVHEQYF. CDR3 DNA sequence: TGTGCCAGTAGTCCAACAGGGGTCCACGAGCAGTACTTC.

V gene TRBV9 combines with J gene TRBJ2-3, with D possibly TRBD1 on 6 matching bases. Trimming took off 3 bases at V and 1 base at J, with 9 bases between the two ends. Germline V lookup: CDR1 SGDLS, CDR2 YYNGEE. The length of the CDR3 is 14 residues. The CDR3 is CASSAEGGTDTQYF. The CDR3, as DNA: TGTGCCAGCAGCGCCGAGGGGGGCACAGATACGCAGTATTTT.

The rearrangement links TRBV2 to TRBJ1-5, with TRBD1 matching over 8 bases. Germline V lookup: CDR1 SNHLY, CDR2 FYNNEI. The J segment lost 5 bases and the V segment lost 6 bases, leaving 9 bases of the junction unmatched. The CDR3 runs to 15 residues. CDR3 coding DNA: TGTGCCAGCAGGAAGGACAGGGTTAACGATCAGCCCCAGCATTTT. Residues: CASRKDRVNDQPQHF.

This clone was detected a few times. The V gene is TRBV6-1, the J gene TRBJ2-7; TRBD1 matches at 9 bases. The ends lost 3 bases at V and 5 bases at J; junction bases unmatched: 11. Germline V CDR1 and CDR2: MNHNS, SASEGT. There are 16 residues in the CDR3. CDR3 residues: CASSEPPGQGSHEQYF. CDR3 DNA: TGTGCCAGCAGTGAGCCACCGGGACAGGGTTCCCACGAGCAGTACTTC.

DNA of the CDR3: TGTGCCAGTAGTATAGACCCCCCCAGGGGTCAGGAGACCCAGTACTTC. This sequence encodes CASSIDPPRGQETQYF. The V call is TRBV19, the J call TRBJ2-5; TRBD1 might be the D (6 bases). V was cut by 0 bases and J by 5 bases, with 16 bases left in between. The CDR3 spans 16 residues. CDR1 and CDR2 from the germline V gene are LNHDA and SQIVND (reference sequence).

The chain recombines TRBV19 with TRBJ2-2; 7 positions match TRBD1. Germline V gene lookup returns CDR1 LNHDA and CDR2 SQIVND (reference sequence). CDR3 length: 15 amino acids. The J segment lost 8 bases and the V segment lost 6 bases, leaving 12 bases of the junction unmatched. The chain's CDR3 is CASRTDRLDSGELFF. As DNA, the CDR3 is TGTGCCAGTAGAACGGACAGGTTGGATTCGGGGGAGCTGTTTTTT.

The table lists this clone with a few counts. The J gene is TRBJ2-5, the V gene TRBV4-1; possible D gene TRBD2, 5 bases. V gave up 4 bases and J gave up 2 bases, with 14 bases separating them. From germline, CDR1 is MGHRA and CDR2 YSYEKL. The CDR3 runs 15 residues. DNA for the CDR3: TGCGCCAGCAGCCCTATCGGAGGAGGACAAGAGACCCAGTACTTC. Translation gives CASSPIGGGQETQYF.

This clone came up a few times. The chain recombines TRBV2 with TRBJ2-1; D is perhaps TRBD2 (5 bases). This CDR3 has 14 amino acids. V dropped 7 bases and J dropped 4 bases, with 14 bases sitting between them. CDR1 SNHLY and CDR2 FYNNEI come from the germline V gene. The DNA for the CDR3 is TGTGCCAGCAATCTGGGAGTGGGGTACAATGAGCAGTTCTTC. Translating gives CASNLGVGYNEQFF.

The V gene is TRBV10-3, the J gene TRBJ2-7; 7 bases are a match to TRBD1. The germline V gene has CDR1 ENHRY and CDR2 SYGVKD. Trimming at V came to 11 bases and at J to 11 bases, leaving 15 bases not matched to a gene. The CDR3 covers 12 residues. For the CDR3, the DNA is TGTGCCGCTTCCGGGACAGCCCTACGAAAGTACTTC. This encodes CAASGTALRKYF.